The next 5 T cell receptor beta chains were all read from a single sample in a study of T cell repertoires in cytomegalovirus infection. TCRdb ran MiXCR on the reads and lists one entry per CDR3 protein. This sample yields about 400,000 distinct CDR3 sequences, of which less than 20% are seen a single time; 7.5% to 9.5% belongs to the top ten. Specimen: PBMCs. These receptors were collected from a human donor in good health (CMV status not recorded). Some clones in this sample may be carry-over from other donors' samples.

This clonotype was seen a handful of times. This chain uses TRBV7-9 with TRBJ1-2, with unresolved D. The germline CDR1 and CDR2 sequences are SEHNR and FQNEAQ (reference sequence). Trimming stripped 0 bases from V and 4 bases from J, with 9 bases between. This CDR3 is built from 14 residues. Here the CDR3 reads CASSLAAGLYGYTF. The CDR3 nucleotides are TGTGCCAGCAGCTTAGCGGCAGGTCTCTATGGCTACACCTTC.

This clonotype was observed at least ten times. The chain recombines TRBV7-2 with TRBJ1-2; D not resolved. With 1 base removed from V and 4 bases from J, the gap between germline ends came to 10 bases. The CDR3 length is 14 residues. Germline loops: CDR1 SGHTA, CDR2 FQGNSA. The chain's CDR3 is CASSLEPRSYGYTF. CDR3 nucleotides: TGTGCCAGCAGCTTAGAGCCAAGATCCTATGGCTACACCTTC. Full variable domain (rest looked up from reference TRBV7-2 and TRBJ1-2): GAGVSQSPSNKVTEKGKDVELRCDPISGHTALYWYRQSLGQGLEFLIYFQGNSAPDKSGLPSDRFSAERTGGSVSTLTIQRTQQEDSAVYLCASSLEPRSYGYTFGSGTRLTVV.

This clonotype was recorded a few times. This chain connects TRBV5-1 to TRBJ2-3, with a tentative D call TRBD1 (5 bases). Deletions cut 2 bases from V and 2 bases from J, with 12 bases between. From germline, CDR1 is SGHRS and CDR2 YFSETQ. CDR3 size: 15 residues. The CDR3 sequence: CASSLQESFTDTQYF. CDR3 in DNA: TGCGCCAGCAGCTTACAGGAGAGCTTCACAGATACGCAGTATTTT.

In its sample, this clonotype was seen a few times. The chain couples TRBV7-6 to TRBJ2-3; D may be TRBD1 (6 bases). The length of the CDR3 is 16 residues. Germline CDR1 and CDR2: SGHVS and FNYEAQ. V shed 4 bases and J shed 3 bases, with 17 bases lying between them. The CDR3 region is CASSSRRDRSTDTQYF. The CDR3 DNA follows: TGTGCCAGCAGCTCCCGGCGAGACAGGTCTACAGATACGCAGTATTTT.

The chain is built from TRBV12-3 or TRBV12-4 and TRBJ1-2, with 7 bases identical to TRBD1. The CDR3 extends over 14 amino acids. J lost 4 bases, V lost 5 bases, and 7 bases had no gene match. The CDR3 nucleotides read TGTGCCAGCAGTCGACAGGGTTCCGGCTATGGCTACACCTTC. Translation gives CASSRQGSGYGYTF.